This TCR beta chain came from a study of cytomegalovirus exposure and HLA in healthy donors. Overall study results and limits: Researchers catalogued 164 TCR beta chains as cytomegalovirus-associated. The likely origin of a cluster of highly shared sequence variants was a sequencing artifact. A missense DCLRE1C variant was associated with V- and J-gene trimming of TCR beta chains in a later analysis, and an independent cohort replicated the association. A later analysis appeared to link common viral pathogens to several of the most significant clusters.

Notes on this clone: Its specificity is not known.

The PCR was carried out with 60 Vbeta primers and 13 Jbeta primers. Produced via immunoSEQ multiplex PCR; TCRdb's table is partial and in-frame only. Seen here are some 120,000 clones, 80% observed once, and the top ten hold 3.3%. Trimming removed 1 base from V and 5 bases from J; junction bases left unmatched: 7. Germline CDR1 SGHDT, CDR2 YYEEEE. CDR3 length equals 16 residues. The sample comprised PBMCs. V and J are TRBV5-6 and TRBJ2-3; the match to TRBD2 covers 10 bases. The TCR originated in a male donor in good health and CMV-seronegative. The CDR3 bases are TGTGCCAGCAGCTTGTCACCGCTAGCGGGGGTAGATACGCAGTATTTT. As protein: CASSLSPLAGVDTQYF.